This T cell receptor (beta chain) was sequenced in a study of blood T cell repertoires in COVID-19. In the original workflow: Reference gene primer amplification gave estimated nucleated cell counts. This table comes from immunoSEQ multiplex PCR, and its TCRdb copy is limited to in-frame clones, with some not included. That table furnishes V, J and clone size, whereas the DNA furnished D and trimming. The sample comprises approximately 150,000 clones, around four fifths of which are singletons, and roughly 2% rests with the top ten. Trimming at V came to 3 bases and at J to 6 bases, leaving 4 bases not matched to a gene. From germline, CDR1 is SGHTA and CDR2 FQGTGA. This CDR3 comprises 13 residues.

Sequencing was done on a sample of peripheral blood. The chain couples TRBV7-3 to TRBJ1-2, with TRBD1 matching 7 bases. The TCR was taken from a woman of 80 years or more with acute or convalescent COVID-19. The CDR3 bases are TGTGCCAGCAGCTTGACAGGGACGGATGGCTACACCTTC. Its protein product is CASSLTGTDGYTF.